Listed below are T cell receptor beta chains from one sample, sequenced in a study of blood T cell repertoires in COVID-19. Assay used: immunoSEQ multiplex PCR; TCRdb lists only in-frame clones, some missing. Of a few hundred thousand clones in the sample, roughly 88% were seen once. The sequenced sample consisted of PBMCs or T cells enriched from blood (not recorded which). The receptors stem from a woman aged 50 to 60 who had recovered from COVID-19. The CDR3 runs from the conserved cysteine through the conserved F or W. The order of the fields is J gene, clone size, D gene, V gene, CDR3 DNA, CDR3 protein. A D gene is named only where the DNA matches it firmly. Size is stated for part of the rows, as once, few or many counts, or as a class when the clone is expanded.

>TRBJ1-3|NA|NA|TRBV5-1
TGCGCCAGCAGTTCGCGTCGACAGGTTGCTGGAAACACCATATATTTT
CASSSRRQVAGNTIYF
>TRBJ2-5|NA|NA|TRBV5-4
TGTGCCAGCAGCTTGGCACTAAAAGAGACCCAGTACTTC
CASSLALKETQYF
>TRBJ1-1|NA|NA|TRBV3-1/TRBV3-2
TGTGCCAGCAGCCGGGGGGGGATGGAAGCTTTCTTT
CASSRGGMEAFF
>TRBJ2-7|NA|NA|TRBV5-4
TGTGCCAGCAGTCCGGCGGGCCACGAGCAGTACTTC
CASSPAGHEQYF
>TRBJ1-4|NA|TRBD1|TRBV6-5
TGTGCCAGCAGTTACTCGTCAGGGGGGAAACTGTTTTTT
CASSYSSGGKLFF
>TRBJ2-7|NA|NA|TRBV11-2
TGTGCCAGCAGCCCCCGGGCGGGAAGCTCCTACGAGCAGTACTTC
CASSPRAGSSYEQYF
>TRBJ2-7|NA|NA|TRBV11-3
TGTGCCAGCAGCTTACGTACGGGACAATACGAGCAGTACTTC
CASSLRTGQYEQYF
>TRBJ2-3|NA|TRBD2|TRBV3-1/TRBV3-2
TGTGCCAGCAGCCAGGAGGGACTAGCGGGATGGGATACGCAGTATTTT
CASSQEGLAGWDTQYF
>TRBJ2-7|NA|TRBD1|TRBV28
TGTGCCAGCAGTGAGCGGACAGGGGGATCCTACGAGCAGTACTTC
CASSERTGGSYEQYF
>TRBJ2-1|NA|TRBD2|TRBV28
TGTGCCAGCAGTGAAAGCGGGAGAGACTACAATGAGCAGTTCTTC
CASSESGRDYNEQFF
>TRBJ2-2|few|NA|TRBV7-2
TGTGCCAGCAGCTACAACCCTGTCTCGGCGGCGTATCACGGGGAGCTGTTTTTT
CASSYNPVSAAYHGELFF
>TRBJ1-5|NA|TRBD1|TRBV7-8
TGTGCCAGCAGCTTATCGGGACAGCATAGCAATCAGCCCCAGCATTTT
CASSLSGQHSNQPQHF
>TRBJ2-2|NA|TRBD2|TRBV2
TGTGCCAGCAGTGAAATTCGGCGTAGCGGGAGGAACACCGGGGAGCTGTTTTTT
CASSEIRRSGRNTGELFF
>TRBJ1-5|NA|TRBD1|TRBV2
TGTGCCAGCAGCTTAGACAGGGGAAATCAGCCCCAGCATTTT
CASSLDRGNQPQHF
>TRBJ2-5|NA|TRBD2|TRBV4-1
TGCGCCAGCAGCAAGGGACTAGCTGAGACCCAGTACTTC
CASSKGLAETQYF
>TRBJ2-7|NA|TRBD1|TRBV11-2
TGTGCCAGCAGCCAAAGAAAGACAGGGGCACTGAACGAGCAGTACTTC
CASSQRKTGALNEQYF
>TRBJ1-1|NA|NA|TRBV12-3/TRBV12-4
TGTGCCAGCAGTTTAGGGACATATCCTGAAGCTTTCTTT
CASSLGTYPEAFF
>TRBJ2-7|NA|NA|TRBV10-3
TGTGCCATCAGTGACCGGGACTGGACCTTCTACGAGCAGTACTTC
CAISDRDWTFYEQYF
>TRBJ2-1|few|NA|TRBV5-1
TGCGCCAGCAGCTCGACCCTAAGCGGTGAGCAGTTCTTC
CASSSTLSGEQFF
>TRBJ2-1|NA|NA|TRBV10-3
TGTGCCATCAGTGAAAGGACGGGAGTGGGAAATGAGCAGTTCTTC
CAISERTGVGNEQFF
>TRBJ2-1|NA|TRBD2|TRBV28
TGTGCCAGCATCACTAGCGGGTCCTACAATGAGCAGTTCTTC
CASITSGSYNEQFF
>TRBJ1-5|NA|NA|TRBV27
TGTGCCAGCAGTCCTCGCGGGACTTCGCATCAGCCCCAGCATTTT
CASSPRGTSHQPQHF
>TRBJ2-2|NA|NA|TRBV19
TGTGCCAGTAGTATAGGTAGGGGAAGGGACACCGGGGAGCTGTTTTTT
CASSIGRGRDTGELFF
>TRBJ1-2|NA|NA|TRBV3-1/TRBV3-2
TGTGCCAGCAGCCACAGGACGACTTCGGGGTACACCTTC
CASSHRTTSGYTF
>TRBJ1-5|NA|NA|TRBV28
TGTGCCAGCAGTTTTGTAGGCAATCAGCCCCAGCATTTT
CASSFVGNQPQHF
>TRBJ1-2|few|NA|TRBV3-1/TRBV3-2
TGTGCCAGCAGCCAAGATCGGACAGTCTGGGGCTACACCTTC
CASSQDRTVWGYTF
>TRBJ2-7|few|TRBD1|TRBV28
TGTGCCAGCAAACCGGGACAGAAAGTCTACGAGCAGTACTTC
CASKPGQKVYEQYF
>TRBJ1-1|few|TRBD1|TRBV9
TGTGCCAGCAGCGTAGATGTGGGACAGATGAACACTGAAGCTTTCTTT
CASSVDVGQMNTEAFF
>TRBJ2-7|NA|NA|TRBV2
TGTGCCAGCAAATCGGACAGCTCCTACGAGCAGTACTTC
CASKSDSSYEQYF
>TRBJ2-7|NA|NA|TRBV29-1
TGCAGCGTTGGGGGAACAGGGTTCTCCTACGAGCAGTACTTC
CSVGGTGFSYEQYF
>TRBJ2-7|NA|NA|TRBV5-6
TGTGCCAGCAGCTTGTTCCAGGCACCTTGGTACGAGCAGTACTTC
CASSLFQAPWYEQYF
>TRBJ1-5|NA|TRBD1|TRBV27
TGTGCCAGCAGTTTAGGGGCGGTGACAGGGCAGCCCCAGCATTTT
CASSLGAVTGQPQHF
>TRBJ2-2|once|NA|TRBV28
TGTGCCAGCTCCCCCCCGGGGTCCGGGGAGCTGTTTTTT
CASSPPGSGELFF
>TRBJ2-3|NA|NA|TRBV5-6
TGTGCCAGCATCAAAGGGGTAGACAGACGCACAGATACGCAGTATTTT
CASIKGVDRRTDTQYF
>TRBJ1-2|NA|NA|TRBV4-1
TGCGCCAGCAGCCCGATTCAAAGATTAGCTAACTATGGCTACACCTTC
CASSPIQRLANYGYTF
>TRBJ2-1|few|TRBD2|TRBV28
TGTGCCAGCAGTGACTCCGGGACTAGCGGGAGGGCCGGGCAGTTCTTC
CASSDSGTSGRAGQFF
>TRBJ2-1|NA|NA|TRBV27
TGTGCCAGCAGTTTCCGGAGGGGGCGAGATGAGCAGTTCTTC
CASSFRRGRDEQFF
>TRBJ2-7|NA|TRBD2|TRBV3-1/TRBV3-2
TGTGCCAGCAGACGGAGGGAGGGTCGGTACGAGCAGTACTTC
CASRRREGRYEQYF
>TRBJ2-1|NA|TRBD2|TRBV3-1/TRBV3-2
TGTGCCAGCAGCCAGGGCCCCGGGACTAGCAATGAGCAGTTCTTC
CASSQGPGTSNEQFF
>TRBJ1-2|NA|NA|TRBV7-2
TGTGCCAGCAGCTTAGCAGGGGAAATACCCAAGGGCTACACCTTC
CASSLAGEIPKGYTF
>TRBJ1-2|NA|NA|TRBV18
TGTGCCAGCTCACCCTCCACAGGAGACTATGGCTACACCTTC
CASSPSTGDYGYTF
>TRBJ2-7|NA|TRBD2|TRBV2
TGTGCCAGCAGTGATATTTGGCTAGCGGGACAATACGAGCAGTACTTC
CASSDIWLAGQYEQYF
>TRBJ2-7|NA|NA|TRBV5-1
TGCGCCAGCAGCCCGCGTCGTGGACAAGGGGGCGAGCAGTACTTC
CASSPRRGQGGEQYF
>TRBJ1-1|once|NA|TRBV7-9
TGTGCCAGCAGCCCCTCCGGAGGGAGCTACACTGAAGCTTTCTTT
CASSPSGGSYTEAFF
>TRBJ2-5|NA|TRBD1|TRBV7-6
TGTGCCAGCAGCTTAGGACAGGGGTTTTTTCAAGAGACCCAGTACTTC
CASSLGQGFFQETQYF
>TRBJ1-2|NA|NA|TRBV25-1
TGTGCCAGCAGTGGGACGGACATTTGGTCTCAGGGCTACACCTTC
CASSGTDIWSQGYTF